The present T cell receptor beta chain was sequenced within a study of cytomegalovirus exposure and HLA in healthy donors. Points on this clone: Its antigen is unidentified.

Trimming shortened V by 3 bases and J by 1 base, and 13 bases separated the two germline ends. The CDR3 contains 16 residues. Germline CDR1 LNHDA, CDR2 SQIVND (reference sequence). Study-wide results and limits: Altogether, 160 or so TCR beta chains were recorded as cytomegalovirus-associated.

TCRdb's table, derived via immunoSEQ multiplex PCR, lists solely in-frame clones and lacks some. The profile covers just over 80,000 clones, with approximately 96% appearing a single time and roughly 1.3% taken by the ten largest. The sequenced sample was PBMCs. This TCR was sampled from a woman between 18 and 30 years old in good health and CMV-seronegative. V is TRBV19 and J is TRBJ2-1; tentatively, D is TRBD2 (6 bases). The CDR3 DNA follows: TGTGCCAGTAGTATGCGGCTAGCGCGTTCCTACAATGAGCAGTTCTTC. Translation: CASSMRLARSYNEQFF.